One and the same sample provided the 20 T cell receptor beta chains below, sequenced in a study of T cells in Graves' hyperthyroidism and ophthalmopathy. Amplified regions were TCR beta CDR3 sequences from RNA transcripts. HTBI primers were employed in a first-round RT-PCR of the TCR CDR3. Via MiXCR, TCRdb re-called the multiplex PCR reads, giving one row per CDR3 protein. The sample lists a few hundred thousand distinct CDR3 sequences, more than 13% seen once, with 32% in the top ten. The sequenced sample consisted of blood. The receptors here all came from a woman between 25 and 40 years old with Graves' hyperthyroidism.

This clonotype was seen at least ten times. The chain is built from TRBV5-1 and TRBJ2-7; 7 bases fit TRBD2. Trimming at V came to 0 bases and at J to 2 bases, leaving 5 bases not matched to a gene. Germline lookup yields CDR1 SGHRS and CDR2 YFSETQ. The CDR3 has 15 amino acids. The CDR3 loop is CASSLEGLAAYEQYF. The CDR3 DNA sequence: TGCGCCAGCAGCTTGGAGGGGCTAGCGGCCTACGAGCAGTACTTC. The variable domain in full, completed from reference TRBV5-1 and TRBJ2-7, reads KAGVTQTPRYLIKTRGQQVTLSCSPISGHRSVSWYQQTPGQGLQFLFEYFSETQRNKGNFPGRFSGRQFSNSRSEMNVSTLELGDSALYLCASSLEGLAAYEQYFGPGTRLTVT.

The chain joins TRBV12-3 or TRBV12-4 to TRBJ2-3, with a tentative D call TRBD1 (6 bases). The germline V and J ends were trimmed by 5 bases and 6 bases, with 18 bases remaining between them. The CDR3 is 15 amino acids. The CDR3: CASSPTGQRSDTQYF. Written as DNA, the CDR3 is TGTGCCAGCAGTCCAACGGGACAACGTTCTGATACGCAGTATTTT.

The chain has TRBV2 and TRBJ1-6, with D hard to call. Germline V lookup: CDR1 SNHLY, CDR2 FYNNEI. The CDR3 covers 15 residues. V lost 4 bases to trimming and J lost 2 bases, with 9 bases between them. The CDR3 region has the DNA TGTGCCAGCAGTGTGGAGGAACCCTATAATTCACCCCTCCACTTT. It translates to CASSVEEPYNSPLHF.

The V and J genes are TRBV2 and TRBJ2-7, with D perhaps matching TRBD2 (5 bases). Germline V gives CDR1 SNHLY, CDR2 FYNNEI. This CDR3 has 13 amino acids. V dropped 2 bases and J dropped 7 bases, with 12 bases sitting between them. In DNA form, the CDR3 reads TGTGCCAGCAGTGAACGACTACACCTTGAGCAGTACTTC. It yields the protein CASSERLHLEQYF.

The sample holds a few counts of this clonotype. The chain recombines TRBV5-6 with TRBJ2-3; D call uncertain. There are 13 residues in the CDR3. Germline-derived CDR1 and CDR2 are SGHDT and YYEEEE. V gave up 4 bases and J gave up 5 bases, with 11 bases separating them. The CDR3 protein is CASSTSPIDTQYF. The CDR3 region has the DNA TGTGCCAGCAGCACGTCCCCTATAGATACGCAGTATTTT.

This rearrangement joins TRBV10-3 to TRBJ2-7; possibly TRBD2 for D (6 bases). CDR1 and CDR2 from the germline V gene are ENHRY and SYGVKD. The V gene lost 0 bases and the J gene lost 7 bases, with 13 bases spanning the gap. The CDR3 length is 14 residues. CDR3 region: CAISESEGSGEQYF. CDR3 sequence (DNA): TGTGCCATCAGTGAGTCGGAGGGGTCGGGTGAGCAGTACTTC.

This clonotype has ten or more counts. The J gene is TRBJ2-5, the V gene TRBV5-1; TRBD2 is a possible D gene (5 bases). Germline V gives CDR1 SGHRS, CDR2 YFSETQ. This CDR3 has 15 amino acids. Trimming pared 2 bases from V and 1 base from J, leaving 12 bases between. CDR3 DNA sequence: TGCGCCAGCAGCTTTCCTTCCGGGATCCAAGAGACCCAGTACTTC. Protein sequence: CASSFPSGIQETQYF.

This clonotype was recorded many times. The chain combines TRBV30 with TRBJ1-1; D may be TRBD1 (5 bases). Germline lookup yields CDR1 GTSNPN and CDR2 SVGIG (reference sequence). The CDR3 runs to 15 residues. Between the trimmed V and J ends, which lost 3 bases and 0 bases, there was a span of 14 bases. The CDR3, as DNA: TGTGCCTGGAGCCCCTCCGGGGGGTTGAACACTGAAGCTTTCTTT. This translates into CAWSPSGGLNTEAFF.

This clonotype has a count of ten or more. The rearrangement links TRBV29-1 to TRBJ1-1, with TRBD1 identical over 9 bases. Germline V gives CDR1 SQVTM, CDR2 ANQGSEA. J lost 3 bases, V lost 4 bases, and 15 bases had no gene match. This CDR3 spans 17 amino acids. CDR3 sequence (DNA): TGCAGCGTTGTCGGTGACAGGGGGAGCGGCTCACACACTGAAGCTTTCTTT. This sequence encodes CSVVGDRGSGSHTEAFF.

The table lists this clonotype with many counts. V and J are TRBV4-1 and TRBJ1-4; D uncertain. Germline values: CDR1 MGHRA, CDR2 YSYEKL. The CDR3 is 16 amino acids. V was trimmed by 1 base and J by 4 bases, leaving 13 bases between them. The CDR3, as DNA: TGCGCCAGCAGCCAAGTCATAGCGGGGTTTAATGAAAAACTGTTTTTT. This codes for CASSQVIAGFNEKLFF.

The chain is built from TRBV5-5 and TRBJ2-5; 8 bases fit TRBD2. Looked up from germline, CDR1 is SGHKS and CDR2 is YYEKEE (reference sequence). V lost 4 bases and J lost 11; bases outside the gene matches: 10. The CDR3 consists of 13 residues. CDR3 protein: CASSPIAGSGQYF. The DNA for the CDR3 is TGTGCCAGCAGCCCAATAGCGGGATCGGGTCAGTACTTC.

This clonotype turned up a few times. This chain uses TRBV5-1 with TRBJ2-1, with D perhaps TRBD2 (5 bases). The germline V gene encodes CDR1 SGHRS and CDR2 YFSETQ. The CDR3 sequence is 11 residues long. V dropped 5 bases and J dropped 9 bases, with 9 bases sitting between them. The CDR3 loop reads CASREVFEQFF. The DNA of the CDR3 is TGCGCCAGCAGGGAGGTGTTTGAGCAGTTCTTC. The variable domain in full, with the rest retrieved from reference TRBV5-1 and TRBJ2-1, is KAGVTQTPRYLIKTRGQQVTLSCSPISGHRSVSWYQQTPGQGLQFLFEYFSETQRNKGNFPGRFSGRQFSNSRSEMNVSTLELGDSALYLCASREVFEQFFGPGTRLTVL.

This clonotype was seen many times. This chain uses TRBV9 with TRBJ2-2; D is ambiguous. The CDR3 is 13 residues long. Germline loops: CDR1 SGDLS, CDR2 YYNGEE. The V end was cut by 7 bases, the J end by 1 base, with 8 bases between. The CDR3 DNA sequence: TGTGCCAGCGCTCTGGGGAACACCGGGGAGCTGTTTTTT. Protein sequence: CASALGNTGELFF.

This clonotype was observed a handful of times. V is TRBV7-8 and J is TRBJ2-7; no reliable D call. The CDR3 loop spans 14 amino acids. Looked up from germline, CDR1 is SGHVS and CDR2 is FQNEAQ. Trimming removed 0 bases at V and 4 bases at J, with 10 bases between. The CDR3 DNA is TGTGCCAGCAGCTTAGCGGCGACGTCGTACGAGCAGTACTTC. It is translated as CASSLAATSYEQYF.

In its sample, this clonotype was seen many times. The gene calls are TRBV7-2 and TRBJ1-4, with TRBD1 as a possible D gene (6 bases). The germline CDR1 and CDR2 sequences are SGHTA and FQGNSA. The CDR3 extends over 15 amino acids. Trimming cost V 5 bases and J 5 bases, with 15 bases left between them. This chain's CDR3 is CASSPNPGTNEKLFF. DNA of the CDR3: TGTGCCAGCAGCCCAAATCCCGGGACAAATGAAAAACTGTTTTTT.

This clonotype was seen a few times. The chain joins TRBV20-1 to TRBJ2-4; the D gene is possibly TRBD2 (9 bases). V was clipped by 5 bases and J by 2 bases, with 25 bases between them. In germline, CDR1 is DFQATT, CDR2 SNEGSKA (reference sequence). The CDR3 runs 18 residues. CDR3 region: CSAPLAGQGALTKNIQYF. CDR3 coding DNA: TGCAGTGCTCCCCTAGCGGGGCAGGGGGCTCTAACCAAAAACATTCAGTACTTC.

There are a few counts of this clonotype. This sequence joins TRBV7-2 and TRBJ2-2; 10 bases match TRBD2. This CDR3 comprises 16 residues. J gave up 2 bases and V 5 bases, and 5 bases lay outside the gene matches. The germline gives CDR1 SGHTA, CDR2 FQGNSA. CDR3 sequence: CASSMLAGANTGELFF. As DNA, the CDR3 is TGTGCCAGCAGCATGCTAGCGGGGGCAAACACCGGGGAGCTGTTTTTT.

At least ten counts were recorded for this clonotype. The rearrangement links TRBV5-1 to TRBJ1-1, with D uncertain. The CDR3 sequence is 15 residues long. Germline lookup yields CDR1 SGHRS and CDR2 YFSETQ. V dropped 4 bases and J dropped 5 bases, with 18 bases sitting between them. CDR3 region: CASSPEQSARTEAFF. In DNA, the CDR3 is TGCGCCAGCAGCCCCGAACAAAGCGCACGGACTGAAGCTTTCTTT.

Many counts were recorded for this clonotype. The genes are TRBV6-1 and TRBJ1-5, with D possibly being TRBD1 (6 bases). The length of the CDR3 is 20 residues. Trimming removed 0 bases from V and 0 bases from J, with 21 bases in between. Germline V lookup: CDR1 MNHNS, CDR2 SASEGT. CDR3 nucleotide sequence: TGTGCCAGCAGTGAAGCTAAACCGGGACAACGCCGGTATAGCAATCAGCCCCAGCATTTT. It codes for CASSEAKPGQRRYSNQPQHF.

In its sample, this clonotype was seen many times. V usage is TRBV10-3 and J usage is TRBJ2-1; 8 nucleotides agree with TRBD2. In germline, CDR1 is ENHRY, CDR2 SYGVKD. J gave up 7 bases and V 4 bases, and 15 bases lay outside the gene matches. The length of the CDR3 is 17 residues. The CDR3 region has the DNA TGTGCCATCAGTGCCGTGAGTAGTAGCGGGATCAGTAATGAGCAGTTCTTC. Its protein product is CAISAVSSSGISNEQFF.